This T cell receptor (beta chain) was recorded in a study of OX40 agonist ivuxolimab in advanced cancers. About the research overall: A male proportion of about 84% was recorded, with mean age around 64 years and range about 23 to 90. Of the patients, three showed partial responses, one with hepatocellular carcinoma and two with cutaneous melanoma.

The germline V and J ends were trimmed by 6 bases and 10 bases, with 19 bases remaining between them. The CDR3 has 14 amino acids. CDR1 is SNHLY, CDR2 FYNNEI, per germline. Libraries were prepared by immunoSEQ multiplex PCR; TCRdb keeps only in-frame clonotypes and omits some of them. The sample holds 75,000 to 100,000 clones, approximately 91% seen once. Source: CD4+ or CD8+ T cells sorted from blood, taken in a trial of the OX40 agonist ivuxolimab. This TCR was sampled from an adult with an advanced solid tumor such as melanoma, head and neck, liver or kidney cancer. The gene calls are TRBV2 and TRBJ1-3; no clear D gene. The CDR3 DNA reads TGTGCCAGCAGGAAGGACGCCGCGCAGGCGACCATATATTTT. Translation gives CASRKDAAQATIYF.